The sequence of this TCR beta chain was determined in a study of OX40 agonist ivuxolimab in advanced cancers. In the study overall: The treatment was a fully human IgG2 OX40 agonist, ivuxolimab. Recorded diagnoses for dose-escalation patients were hepatocellular carcinoma, melanoma, renal cell or head and neck cancer.

Data came from immunoSEQ multiplex PCR; TCRdb stores just in-frame clones and leaves some out. This sample carries under 30,000 clones, approximately 90% of them seen once, and the ten largest clones take approximately 22%. Study observations and caveats: At 0.1 to 3.0 mg/kg, clonal expansion of CD4+ and CD8+ blood T cells had occurred by week 6.

As for this clone: Its antigen is not known.

Per the germline V gene, CDR1 is SEHNR and CDR2 is FQNEAQ (reference sequence). CDR3 length: 16 residues. V lost 7 bases, J lost 2 bases, and 21 bases lay in between. The V call is TRBV7-9, the J call TRBJ2-7; possible D gene TRBD1, 7 bases. This specimen consisted of CD4+ or CD8+ T cells sorted from blood, obtained in a trial of the OX40 agonist ivuxolimab. This TCR was sampled from an adult with an advanced solid tumor such as melanoma, head and neck, liver or kidney cancer. CDR3 nucleotide sequence: TGTGCCAGCACTCCCGGAGGGGGCGCATCCCCCTACGAGCAGTACTTC. It encodes CASTPGGGASPYEQYF.